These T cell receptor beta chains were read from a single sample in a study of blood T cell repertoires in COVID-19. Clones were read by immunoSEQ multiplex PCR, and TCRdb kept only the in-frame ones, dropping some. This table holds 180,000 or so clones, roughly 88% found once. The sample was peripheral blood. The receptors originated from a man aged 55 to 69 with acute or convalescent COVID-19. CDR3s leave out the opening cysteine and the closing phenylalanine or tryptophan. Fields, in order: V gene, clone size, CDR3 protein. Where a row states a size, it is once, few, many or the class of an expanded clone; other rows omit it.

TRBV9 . ASSVAGLAGNNEQF
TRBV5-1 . ASSPLSAGGPGEQF
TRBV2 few ASSERGTSSYNEQF
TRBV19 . ASKERDRNFGELF
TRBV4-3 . ASSPLAGGDTDTQY
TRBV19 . ASSIGGSYNEQF
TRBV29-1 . SVIRDRVLYEQY
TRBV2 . ASAGGGRDRGYT
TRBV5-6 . ASSVFGGAGELF
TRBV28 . ASSLRDRGAPLH
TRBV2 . ASGARVSYNEQF
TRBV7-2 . ASSLSSQTGSNYGYT
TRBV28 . ASSNAPAKNIQY
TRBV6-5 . ASSYDGVVTEAF
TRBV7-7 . ASSSGTGGRDEQF
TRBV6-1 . ASSEFTGRNTEAF
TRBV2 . ASSDPGGPQH
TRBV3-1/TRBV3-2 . ASSQELAVYNEQF